This T cell receptor (beta chain) was retrieved from a study of T cells in Graves' hyperthyroidism and ophthalmopathy (dated by TCRdb to about 2019). Broadly, across the study: To identify distinguishing TCR V-J signatures, a discovery cohort of around 100 patients was used, comprising under 45 with Graves' ophthalmopathy and under 60 with stable Graves' hyperthyroidism. Whether ophthalmopathy could be predicted prospectively was tested in an independent validation cohort made up of 18 to 20 hyperthyroidism patients plus 17 patients who later progressed to ophthalmopathy. For training and testing, the 110 or so patients in the discovery cohort were randomly divided in a 7:3 ratio. In roughly six Graves' hyperthyroidism patients, the study also compared T-cell repertoires from thyroid tissue with T-cell repertoires from blood. Following sampling, methimazole starting at 30 mg daily was given to hyperthyroidism patients, and high-dose intravenous methylprednisolone was given to ophthalmopathy patients. The paper describes TCR Vbeta CDR3 sequencing of fewer than 150 peripheral blood samples, made up of about 40 ophthalmopathy patients, 70 to 75 hyperthyroidism patients and about 17 progressor patients. The research as a whole found: Sample size was not statistically predetermined, and blinding of investigators to group allocation was not performed. Most expanded thyroid clonotypes (frequency above 0.001) were also detected in blood, suggesting blood repertoires may reflect thyroid immune responses. Ophthalmopathy was separated from stable hyperthyroidism by a 13 V-J signature model, with approximately 85% sensitivity and roughly 81% specificity obtained in cross-validation and 80%/75% obtained in testing. In validation, progression to ophthalmopathy was predicted by the model with almost 71% sensitivity and around 76% specificity, a median of 6.5 months before onset.

From cysteine to phenylalanine, the CDR3 is 13 amino acids long. The DNA shown is the 39-base CDR3, in frame from base 1. The germline V gene encodes CDR1 DFQATT and CDR2 SNEGSKA (reference sequence). Any patient with an uncontrolled infection, another autoimmune disease, pregnancy or lactation was excluded. Clinical symptoms, serum thyroxine and TRAb, thyroid ultrasound, and orbital computed tomography formed the basis for the diagnoses. Trizol reagent was used to extract total RNA, and RNA quality was then checked on an Agilent 2100 Bioanalyzer. Amplification of TCR beta CDR3 regions was carried out from RNA transcripts. The first round of RT-PCR for the TCR CDR3 was performed with the HTBI primer set and the Qiagen OneStep RT-PCR kit. Libraries were constructed in a second round of multiplex PCR, after which size selection and purification were carried out. Paired-end sequencing of the libraries was performed with 100 bp reads on an Illumina HiSeq2000. Per the original workflow: SOAPnuke was used to process the raw data, with reads discarded if the reads contained adapters or uncalled bases, had a mean Phred below 15, or lacked an exact constant-primer or identifier match. COPE v1.2.5 was used to merge high-quality paired reads, and clonotypes were defined as unique nucleotide sequences. Clonotypes were aligned to IMGT TRBV, TRBD and TRBJ reference segments using MiTCR v1.1. Analysis was restricted to V-J combinations with a frequency above 0.0001, which covered about 99% of repertoires. The TCS score was defined as F50 (clonal expansion) divided by E x V (chaos), with BLOSUM62-based TCRdist calculated between CDR3 peptides within each V-J. Welch's t-statistics and random forest reduced several hundred V-J features to 13, which were used in a naive Bayes classifier (R e1071). The similarity between thyroid and blood repertoires was quantified using the Morisita-Horn index. TCRdb took the public reads, trimmed them with fastp at Q25, ran MiXCR for clone calling and kept in-frame beta chains. Entries that share a CDR3 protein sequence are merged under the most common genes and DNA. The V and J calls and clone size come from TCRdb's table, not from the authors' own analysis. Recorded for this sample are approximately 700,000 distinct CDR3 sequences; roughly 46% of them occurred a single time. The ten largest clonotypes hold under 8.5% of the sample.

On this clonotype: Its antigen specificity is not known. A read error may account for a junction end that differs from germline.

The sequence came from an adult man with Graves' disease, either hyperthyroidism or ophthalmopathy (not recorded which). The chain couples TRBV20-1 to TRBJ1-3, and perhaps TRBD1 as D gene, on 6 matching bases. Sequenced material: peripheral blood or thyroid tissue (not recorded which). The CDR3 sequence is CSAATGSGNTVYF. The nucleotide sequence reads TGCAGTGCTGCTACAGGGTCTGGAAACACCGTATATTTT.